A single sample gave rise to the 2 T cell receptor beta chains below, sequenced in a study of T cells in pancreatic ductal adenocarcinoma. Sequencing was performed with immunoSEQ multiplex PCR; in TCRdb, only in-frame clones are kept and a portion is missing. The sample contains around 94,000 clones, roughly 96% of which appear only once. The selected patients with pancreatic ductal adenocarcinoma had surgery but no neoadjuvant therapy. Sequenced material: PBMCs. These receptors originate from a human donor with pancreatic ductal adenocarcinoma.

This clone has more than one count but fewer than ten. This chain joins TRBV21-1 and TRBJ1-1; the table assigns TRBD1, which was not confirmed against the DNA. TRBV21-1 is marked as a pseudogene. The length of the CDR3 is 12 residues. The CDR3 sequence: CASNYRGSEAFF. CDR3 coding DNA: TGTGCCAGCAATTATAGGGGGAGTGAAGCTTTCTTT.

This clone has just a few counts. This rearrangement joins TRBV6-4 to TRBJ1-2; 7 bases are shared with TRBD1. Trimming removed 5 bases from V and 4 bases from J; junction bases left unmatched: 7. Germline V gene sequence: CDR1 MRHNA, CDR2 SNTAGT. The CDR3 loop spans 14 amino acids. CDR3 sequence (DNA): TGTGCCAGCAGTCCTGAACAGGGGAGCTATGGCTACACCTTC. It specifies CASSPEQGSYGYTF.